Listed here is a single T cell receptor beta chain. This specimen comes from a study of CD8 T cells in Susac syndrome. V was trimmed by 12 bases and J by 0 bases, leaving 12 bases between them. This CDR3 has 13 residues. Germline CDR1 KGHDR, CDR2 SFDVKD. Random hexamers were used to reverse transcribe the RNA input (about 0.45 to 1 ug). immunoSEQ multiplex PCR amplified TCR beta CDR3 across 54 Vbeta, 13 Jbeta. TCRdb itself ran the immunoSEQ multiplex PCR reads through MiXCR, one entry per CDR3 protein. The sample shows about 200,000 distinct CDR3 sequences, roughly 94% of them seen only once. Bulk CD8+ and CD4+ cells came from magnetic negative isolation; CD8+ TEMRA by FACS.

The source is a human donor with multiple sclerosis. This chain joins TRBV24-1 and TRBJ2-3; weak D call: TRBD2 (7 bases). Source material: CD4+ T cells from PBMCs. CDR3 amino acids: CAAGGPSTDTQYF. CDR3 DNA sequence: TGTGCCGCCGGGGGGCCTAGCACAGATACGCAGTATTTT.